The 17 T cell receptor beta chains in this list originate from one sample, sequenced in a study of neurological immune-mediated disorders. From the 5' RACE reads, TCRdb called clonotypes with MiXCR, one entry per CDR3 protein. Of approximately 85,000 distinct CDR3 sequences in the sample, under 15% were seen once. The sample's time point: longitudinal time-point 2. Input material: PBMCs. The source is a female donor with HTLV-1-associated myelopathy (HAM/TSP).

For the CDR3, the DNA is TGCGCCAGCAGCACGGCCCCTAGCGGGGGGGCCGAGACCCAGTACTTC. This encodes CASSTAPSGGAETQYF. The V gene is TRBV5-1, the J gene TRBJ2-7, with TRBD2 matching 12 bases. The J call is uncertain, as TRBJ2-5 better fits the DNA end. Looked up from germline, CDR1 is SGHRS and CDR2 is YFSETQ. This CDR3 contains 16 residues.

The chain's CDR3 is CASSHSGNEQFF. Here the CDR3 DNA reads TGTGCCAGCAGCCACAGCGGCAATGAGCAGTTCTTC. The gene calls are TRBV6-6 and TRBJ2-1; TRBD2 might be the D (5 bases). Between the trimmed V and J ends, which lost 6 bases and 6 bases, there was a span of 9 bases. CDR3 length: 12 residues. CDR1 is MNHNY and CDR2 is SVGAGI in the germline V gene (reference sequence).

In regard to this clonotype: A read error may account for a junction end that differs from germline. This sequence joins TRBV5-5 and TRBJ2-4; 9 positions agree with TRBD1. Germline CDR1 SGHKS, CDR2 YYEKEE (reference sequence). The CDR3 covers 14 residues. The CDR3 DNA sequence: TGTGCCAGCAGCTTGAGGGACAGGGTTGACATTCAGCACTTT. Amino acids: CASSLRDRVDIQHF.

This clonotype was picked up many times. This sequence joins TRBV12-3 or TRBV12-4 and TRBJ1-5; D perhaps matches TRBD1 (6 bases). V was trimmed by 3 bases and J by 6 bases, leaving 12 bases between them. The length of the CDR3 is 14 residues. CDR3 sequence: CASSLGGRVQPQHF. CDR3 nucleotides: TGTGCCAGCAGTTTGGGGGGCCGAGTTCAGCCCCAGCATTTT.

This clonotype was seen ten or more times. The gene calls are TRBV5-1 and TRBJ1-6; D is ambiguous. This CDR3 has 15 amino acids. V lost 7 bases to trimming and J lost 2 bases, with 13 bases between them. CDR1 SGHRS and CDR2 YFSETQ come from the germline V gene. CDR3 coding DNA: TGCGCCAGCGCTGTCGACGACCCCTATAATTCACCCCTCCACTTT. Amino acid sequence: CASAVDDPYNSPLHF.

This clonotype was picked up many times. CDR3 residues: CASSQGVRTGGSYEQYF. CDR3 sequence (DNA): TGTGCCAGCAGCCAAGGCGTGCGAACGGGGGGGTCCTACGAGCAGTACTTC. V is TRBV4-2 and J is TRBJ2-7, with 8 bases identical to TRBD2. In germline, CDR1 is LGHNA, CDR2 YNFKEQ. The V and J ends lost 1 base and 1 base, in that order; junction bases with no gene match: 9. This CDR3 spans 17 amino acids.

This clonotype occurred many times. DNA of the CDR3: TGTGCCAGCAGTTTGGGACAGGATTCACCCCTCCACTTT. Amino acids: CASSLGQDSPLHF. The V call is TRBV27, the J call TRBJ1-6, with 8 positions matching TRBD1. CDR3 length: 13 residues. Trimming took 3 bases from V and 8 from J; bases not matched to a gene: 0. The germline CDR1 and CDR2 sequences are MNHEY and SMNVEV (reference sequence).

This clonotype has at least ten counts. The CDR3 reads CASSLPLVPRFSSGANVLTF. DNA for the CDR3: TGTGCCAGCAGCTTGCCCTTAGTCCCCCGATTCAGCTCTGGGGCCAACGTCCTGACTTTC. This chain joins TRBV28 and TRBJ2-6, with no clear D. V dropped 6 bases and J dropped 0 bases, with 24 bases sitting between them. From germline, CDR1 is MDHEN and CDR2 SYDVKM. The CDR3 is 20 residues long.

The table lists this clonotype with many counts. The genes are TRBV28 and TRBJ2-7; no clear D. This CDR3 has 14 amino acids. V gave up 0 bases and J gave up 4 bases, with 10 bases separating them. Germline V gene lookup returns CDR1 MDHEN and CDR2 SYDVKM. The CDR3 loop reads CASSLWSVGYEQYF. The DNA of the CDR3 is TGTGCCAGCAGTTTATGGTCAGTCGGTTACGAGCAGTACTTC. Full variable domain (missing parts from reference TRBV28 and TRBJ2-7): DVKVTQSSRYLVKRTGEKVFLECVQDMDHENMFWYRQDPGLGLRLIYFSYDVKMKEKGDIPEGYSVSREKKERFSLILESASTNQTSMYLCASSLWSVGYEQYFGPGTRLTVT.

This clonotype was seen repeatedly, ten times or more. The chain has TRBV4-3 and TRBJ1-2, with 10 positions matching TRBD1. The ends lost 1 base at V and 6 bases at J; junction bases unmatched: 2. CDR1 LGHNA and CDR2 YSLEER come from the germline V gene. The CDR3 sequence is 14 residues long. Here the CDR3 DNA reads TGCGCCAGCAGCCAAGGACAGGGGGCTAATGGCTACACCTTC. Amino acids: CASSQGQGANGYTF.

This clonotype was picked up many times. The CDR3 protein is CSVNPGTEQYF. In DNA form, the CDR3 reads TGCAGCGTTAACCCGGGGACCGAGCAGTACTTC. V gene TRBV29-1 combines with J gene TRBJ2-7; D tentatively fits TRBD1 or TRBD2 (5 bases each). In germline, CDR1 is SQVTM, CDR2 ANQGSEA. The CDR3 runs to 11 residues. V was pared by 5 bases and J by 6 bases, with 11 bases between.

This clonotype was picked up many times. This chain joins TRBV5-1 and TRBJ2-4; D tentatively reads TRBD1 or TRBD2 (5 bases each). The CDR3 covers 14 residues. V shed 2 bases and J shed 5 bases, with 11 bases lying between them. Germline assignment: CDR1 SGHRS and CDR2 YFSETQ. CDR3 in amino acids: CASSLGDPQNIQYF. Here the CDR3 DNA reads TGCGCCAGCAGCTTAGGGGACCCTCAAAACATTCAGTACTTC.

This clonotype showed up many times. This chain connects TRBV20-1 to TRBJ2-7, with a tentative D call TRBD2 (7 bases). This CDR3 is 15 amino acids long. Trimming took off 5 bases at V and 3 bases at J, with 20 bases between the two ends. Germline values: CDR1 DFQATT, CDR2 SNEGSKA (reference sequence). The CDR3 region is CSACKAGTPFYEQYF. CDR3 nucleotides: TGCAGTGCTTGCAAAGCGGGGACACCATTCTACGAGCAGTACTTC.

This clonotype was detected many times. This sequence joins TRBV28 and TRBJ2-3; D is undetermined. V gave up 2 bases and J gave up 4 bases, with 7 bases separating them. Germline V CDR1 and CDR2: MDHEN, SYDVKM. CDR3 length equals 13 residues. The CDR3 is CASSLLGADTQYF. The CDR3 DNA follows: TGTGCCAGCAGTTTACTAGGAGCAGATACGCAGTATTTT.

The table lists this clonotype with a few counts. This may come from a read error, since a much larger clone is one base off. J is TRBJ2-4 and V is TRBV6-5; D remains unclear. The V gene's germline CDR1 is MNHEY and CDR2 SVGAGI. With 5 bases removed from V and 6 bases from J, the gap between germline ends came to 11 bases. This CDR3 has 13 amino acids. The chain's CDR3 is CASSPPTGNIQYF. In DNA, the CDR3 is TGTGCCAGCAGTCCCCCCACGGGAAACATTCAGTACTTC.

This clonotype was recorded many times. The chain employs TRBV3-1 and TRBJ2-3, with 9 bases matching TRBD1. The CDR3 length is 17 residues. Germline V gene data show CDR1 as LGHDT and CDR2 as YNNKEL (reference sequence). Losses at the gene ends were 0 bases for V and 4 bases for J; bases not matched to a gene: 8. CDR3 in DNA: TGTGCCAGCAGCCAAGATCCGCCGGGACAGGGTCCAGATACGCAGTATTTT. Encoded protein: CASSQDPPGQGPDTQYF.

This clonotype was seen repeatedly, ten times or more. V gene TRBV2 combines with J gene TRBJ2-1; a possible D gene is TRBD2 (6 bases). V gave up 6 bases and J gave up 3 bases, with 12 bases separating them. CDR3 length equals 14 residues. In germline, CDR1 is SNHLY, CDR2 FYNNEI. The CDR3 DNA reads as TGTGCCAGCAGGGCAATGGGACTCTACAATGAGCAGTTCTTC. This encodes CASRAMGLYNEQFF.